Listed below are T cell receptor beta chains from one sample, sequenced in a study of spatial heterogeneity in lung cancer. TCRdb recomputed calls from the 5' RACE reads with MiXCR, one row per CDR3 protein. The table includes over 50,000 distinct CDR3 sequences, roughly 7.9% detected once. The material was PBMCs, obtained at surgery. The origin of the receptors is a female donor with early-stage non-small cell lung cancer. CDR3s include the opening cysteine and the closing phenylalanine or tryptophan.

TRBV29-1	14	CSVGTTGKGTEAFF
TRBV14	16	CASSQDRLAGTGELFF
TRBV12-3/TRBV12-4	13	CASSLWITGELFF
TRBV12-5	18	CASGLFSGLAGIYNEQFF
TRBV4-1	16	CASSQGPRTVTGELFF
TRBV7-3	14	CASSLLLREDEQFF
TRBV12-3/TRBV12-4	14	CASSFSAPNNEQFF
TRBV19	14	CATFPAQGNTEAFF
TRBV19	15	CASSDPGYDTGELFF
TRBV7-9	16	CASSAGYPNSGNTIYF
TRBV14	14	CASSQRQGNTEAFF
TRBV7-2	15	CASSSEWGTNEKLFF
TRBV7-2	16	CASSPNPLYSNQPQHF
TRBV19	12	CASSMSGREAFF
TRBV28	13	CASSYTGVYGYTF
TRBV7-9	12	CASSLASETQYF
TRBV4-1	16	CASSQDLQGANSPLHF
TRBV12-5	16	CASGLVQGANTGELFF
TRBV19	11	CASSNEHEQYF
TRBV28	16	CASSRTETGTLGTQYF
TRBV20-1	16	CSARPGTELAKNIQYF
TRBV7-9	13	CASSLAGEREQYF
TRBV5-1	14	CASSQDRAAYGYTF
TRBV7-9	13	CASSRGSGQPQHF
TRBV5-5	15	CASSLVRRANTEAFF
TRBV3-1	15	CASSQDPRVDEKLFF